The clone carrying this T cell receptor beta chain was observed a single time. Its antigen is undetermined. At one of its ends the junction is not consistent with the germline gene, which may arise from a read error. A modified ARM-PCR protocol with three rounds of nested PCR amplified TCRbeta. From the multiplex PCR reads, TCRdb called clonotypes with MiXCR, one entry per CDR3 protein. The sample contains approximately 100,000 distinct CDR3 sequences, roughly 80% of which appear only once. This record belongs to a study of tumor and adjacent non-tumor tissue in lung cancer. In the study overall: Some 3.9 million productive TCRbeta reads were obtained per sample on average.

This sample's RNA came from whole unsorted tissue. General study findings and limits: In normal lung, the top 100 clones were significantly more dominant than in tumor.

Germline CDR1 is DFQATT and CDR2 is SNEGSKA (reference sequence). This CDR3 region has 14 residues. Sequences were obtained from lung tumor tissue. The chain recombines TRBV20-1 with TRBJ2-5; either TRBD1 or TRBD2 may fit D (5 bases each). This receptor was taken from a woman aged 60-75 years with non-small cell lung cancer. The CDR3 DNA follows: TGCAATGCTAGAGATGTGGCCTTGGGGGAGACCCAGTATTTC. This translates into CNARDVALGETQYF.